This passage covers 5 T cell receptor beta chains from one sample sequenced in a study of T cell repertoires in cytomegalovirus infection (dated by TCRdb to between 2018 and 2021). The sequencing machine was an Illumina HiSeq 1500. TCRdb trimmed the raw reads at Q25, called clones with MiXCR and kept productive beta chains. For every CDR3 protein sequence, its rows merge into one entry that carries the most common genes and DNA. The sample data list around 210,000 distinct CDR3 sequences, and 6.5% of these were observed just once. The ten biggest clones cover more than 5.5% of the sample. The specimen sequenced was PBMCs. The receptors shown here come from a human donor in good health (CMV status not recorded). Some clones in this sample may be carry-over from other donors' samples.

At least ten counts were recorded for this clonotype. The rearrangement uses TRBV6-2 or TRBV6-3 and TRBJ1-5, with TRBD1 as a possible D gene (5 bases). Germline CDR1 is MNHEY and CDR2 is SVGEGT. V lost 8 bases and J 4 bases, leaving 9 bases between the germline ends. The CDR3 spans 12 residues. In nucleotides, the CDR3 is TGTGCCAGCCGACAGCTGAATCAGCCCCAGCATTTT. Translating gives CASRQLNQPQHF.

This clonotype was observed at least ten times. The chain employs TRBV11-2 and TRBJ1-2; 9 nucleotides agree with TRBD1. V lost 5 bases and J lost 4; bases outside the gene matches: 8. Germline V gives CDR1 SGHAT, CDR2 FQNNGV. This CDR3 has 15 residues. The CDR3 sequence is CASSTQGANVYGYTF. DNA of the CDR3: TGTGCCAGCAGCACACAGGGGGCGAATGTCTATGGCTACACCTTC.

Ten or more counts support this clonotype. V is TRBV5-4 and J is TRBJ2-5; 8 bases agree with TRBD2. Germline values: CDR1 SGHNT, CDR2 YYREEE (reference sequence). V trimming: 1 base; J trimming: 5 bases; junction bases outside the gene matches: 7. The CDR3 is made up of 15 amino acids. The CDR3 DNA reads TGTGCCAGCAGCTTGAAGGCGGGGGGCGAGGAGACCCAGTACTTC. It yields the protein CASSLKAGGEETQYF.

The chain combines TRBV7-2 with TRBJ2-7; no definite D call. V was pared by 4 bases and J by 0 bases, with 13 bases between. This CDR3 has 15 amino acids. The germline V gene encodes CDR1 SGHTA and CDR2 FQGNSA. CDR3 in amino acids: CASSSPETPSYEQYF. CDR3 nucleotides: TGTGCCAGCAGCTCCCCCGAGACTCCCTCCTACGAGCAGTACTTC.

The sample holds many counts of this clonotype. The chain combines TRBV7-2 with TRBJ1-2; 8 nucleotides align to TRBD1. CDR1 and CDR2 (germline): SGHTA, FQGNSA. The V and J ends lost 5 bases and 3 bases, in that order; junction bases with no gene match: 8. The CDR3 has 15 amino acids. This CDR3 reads CASSLRPGQDYGYTF. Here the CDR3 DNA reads TGTGCCAGCAGCCTAAGACCGGGACAGGACTATGGCTACACCTTC. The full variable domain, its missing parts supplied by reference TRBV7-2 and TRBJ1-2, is GAGVSQSPSNKVTEKGKDVELRCDPISGHTALYWYRQSLGQGLEFLIYFQGNSAPDKSGLPSDRFSAERTGGSVSTLTIQRTQQEDSAVYLCASSLRPGQDYGYTFGSGTRLTVV.